The 3 T cell receptor beta chains in this list originate from one sample, sequenced in a study of blood T cell repertoires in COVID-19. TCRdb keeps only in-frame clones here, not all; method: immunoSEQ multiplex PCR. The sample lists roughly 170,000 clones; about 88% were seen once. The sample taken for sequencing was peripheral blood. These receptors were taken from a man in his forties with active or convalescent COVID-19.

The sample holds a few counts of this clone. The DNA for the CDR3 is TGTGCCAGTATCGGGACAGCAACTAATGAAAAACTGTTTTTT. It is translated as CASIGTATNEKLFF. V and J are TRBV19 and TRBJ1-4; 7 bases line up with TRBD1. Germline V gives CDR1 LNHDA, CDR2 SQIVND (reference sequence). Trimming took 7 bases from V and 0 from J; bases not matched to a gene: 2. The CDR3 spans 14 residues.

The genes are TRBV4-1 and TRBJ1-5; 9 nucleotides agree with TRBD1. With 4 bases clipped from V and 7 bases from J, the junction kept 17 bases outside the gene matches. This CDR3 has 18 amino acids. Per germline, CDR1 MGHRA and CDR2 YSYEKL. The CDR3: CASSLSALWTGDEQPQHF. CDR3 sequence (DNA): TGCGCCAGCAGCCTGTCCGCCCTATGGACAGGGGATGAACAGCCCCAGCATTTT.

The gene calls are TRBV9 and TRBJ1-2, with unresolved D. CDR3 length: 13 amino acids. Germline values: CDR1 SGDLS, CDR2 YYNGEE. V was clipped by 7 bases and J by 6 bases, with 16 bases between them. CDR3 residues: CASLSRRQDGYTF. In DNA form, the CDR3 reads TGTGCCAGCCTATCGCGCAGGCAGGATGGCTACACCTTC.